This T cell receptor (beta chain) was identified during a study of identical twins. A universal primer site came from template switching; cDNA carried unique molecular identifiers. TCRdb called the 5' RACE reads again in MiXCR, with one record for every CDR3 protein. The sample consists of approximately 530,000 distinct CDR3 sequences, around 22% of them appearing once. Trimming took 3 bases from V and 5 from J, leaving 17 bases between them. CDR3 length: 17 residues. Healthy Caucasians supplied all donations. General study findings and limits: Without tracking the same donors, conclusions rested on cross-sectional statistical analysis. Beta out-of-frame sequences displayed a weaker excess of sharing between twins.

Of note for this clonotype: Its cognate antigen is unknown.

These same records also appear under a second study, on yellow fever vaccine responses in identical twins.

The rearrangement joins TRBV12-3 or TRBV12-4 to TRBJ1-6; D is undetermined. This clonotype was sampled from a woman between 18 and 30 years old in good health. The sequencing input was CD4+ T cells sorted from blood. The DNA of the CDR3 is TGTGCCAGCAGTTTTTGGGGAACGGAGGTGAATAATTCACCCCTCCACTTT. The encoded protein is CASSFWGTEVNNSPLHF.